The T cell receptor beta chain under discussion was sequenced for a study of tumor and adjacent non-tumor tissue in lung cancer. In the study overall: Patients comprised eleven to twelve adenocarcinoma, 2 squamous cell carcinoma and 1 small cell lung cancer. The patients, roughly 10 men and roughly 5 women, were about 30 to 76 with stage I to III disease. Study observations and caveats: In normal lung, the top 100 clones were significantly more dominant than in tumor. TCR diversity was significantly greater in tumor than normal lung tissue.

The library came from three nested PCR rounds adapted from ARM-PCR protocols. One entry per CDR3 protein, called by TCRdb with MiXCR from the multiplex PCR reads. The table includes fewer than 120,000 distinct CDR3 sequences, nearly 85% detected once. This sample's RNA came from whole unsorted tissue. Notes on this clonotype: The target antigen is unknown.

The CDR3 loop spans 13 amino acids. Trimming at V came to 6 bases and at J to 0 bases, leaving 0 bases not matched to a gene. In germline, CDR1 is SQVTM, CDR2 ANQGSEA. Sequenced material: lung tumor tissue. This clonotype was sampled from a man between 65 and 85 years old with non-small cell lung cancer. The V gene is TRBV29-1, the J gene TRBJ2-2; TRBD1 matches 8 bases. The CDR3 sequence: CSVQGANTGELFF. CDR3 nucleotide sequence: TGCAGCGTACAGGGGGCGAACACCGGGGAGCTGTTTTTT.